This TCR beta chain was sequenced during a study of vaccination and CD4 T cells after COVID-19. About the study: Every participant had a vaccine, which was either BNT162b2 or mRNA-1273, given in two doses. It was a median about 100 days after diagnosis, with a range of 35 to 161, that post-COVID samples were drawn.

The V gene lost 0 bases and the J gene lost 5 bases, with 10 bases spanning the gap. The CDR3 totals 14 residues. Germline V gene data show CDR1 as MNHEY and CDR2 as SVGAGI. The treatment here: approximately 9-day PBMC culture with coronavirus spike peptide pools or control peptides (ViraFEST assay). Sequenced with the Oncomine TCR Beta short-read assay was DNA taken from cultured CD4+ T cells. TCRdb fed the PCR reads into MiXCR, producing one record per CDR3 protein. The sample carries approximately 15,000 distinct CDR3 sequences, roughly three fifths recorded once. Findings of the study overall: With convalescent patients, a median around 85% of reactive clones emerged solely after vaccination. Convalescent patients displayed spike mono-reactivity in 304 of 307 vaccine-specific clones.

Points on this clonotype: Its antigen remains unknown.

The sequenced material came from CD4+ T cells from blood, cultured in vitro. The chain employs TRBV6-5 and TRBJ1-1, with D unclear. This TCR derives from a human donor who had recovered from COVID-19. The CDR3 DNA is TGTGCCAGCAGTTACTCTGTGGGAGATACTGAAGCTTTCTTT. Translation: CASSYSVGDTEAFF.